These T cell receptor beta chains were read from a single sample in a study of cytomegalovirus exposure and HLA in healthy donors. Using immunoSEQ multiplex PCR, the repertoire was profiled, and TCRdb retains in-frame clones only, with some absent. The repertoire holds about 160,000 clones, with 75% as singletons. Sequencing was carried out using PBMCs. These receptors all stem from a woman between 50 and 59 years old in good health and CMV-seropositive. Each CDR3 is given with its conserved first and last residue. The D gene is left open where the match is weak. Some rows have no size entry. The others give once, few or many, or a class for an expanded clone.

CDR3nt: TGTGCCAGCAGCTTAGCGGGACAGGGGGGGACTGAAGCTTTCTTT
CDR3aa: CASSLAGQGGTEAFF
abundance: -
j_gene: TRBJ1-1
v_gene: TRBV7-9
d_gene: TRBD1

CDR3nt: TGTGCCAGCAGTGTCTTCGGAGGGGCCGACGGGGAGCTGTTTTTT
CDR3aa: CASSVFGGADGELFF
abundance: -
j_gene: TRBJ2-2
v_gene: TRBV2
d_gene: -

CDR3nt: TGCGCCAGCAGCTTACAGGCTAACTATGGCTACACCTTC
CDR3aa: CASSLQANYGYTF
abundance: -
j_gene: TRBJ1-2
v_gene: TRBV5-1
d_gene: -

CDR3nt: TGTGCCAGTAGTGGCCGGGGAAGGATCAATCAGCCCCAGCATTTT
CDR3aa: CASSGRGRINQPQHF
abundance: -
j_gene: TRBJ1-5
v_gene: TRBV19
d_gene: -

CDR3nt: TGTTCCAGCAGCCTACGACTAGCGGGTTTTTCCCCCTACGAGCAGTACTTC
CDR3aa: CSSSLRLAGFSPYEQYF
abundance: -
j_gene: TRBJ2-7
v_gene: TRBV7-9
d_gene: TRBD2

CDR3nt: TGTGCCAGCAGCGTACCTCGGACTAGCGGGGGGGGCACCGGGGAGCTGTTTTTT
CDR3aa: CASSVPRTSGGGTGELFF
abundance: -
j_gene: TRBJ2-2
v_gene: TRBV9
d_gene: TRBD2

CDR3nt: TGTGCCAGCAGTGAAGCGCGTTACCGGGGGGATGAGCAGTACTTC
CDR3aa: CASSEARYRGDEQYF
abundance: -
j_gene: TRBJ2-7
v_gene: TRBV6-1
d_gene: TRBD2

CDR3nt: TGTGCCAGCGGGAGACCGGGCCGGGATGAGCAGTTCTTC
CDR3aa: CASGRPGRDEQFF
abundance: -
j_gene: TRBJ2-1
v_gene: TRBV2
d_gene: -

CDR3nt: TGTGCCAGCAGCCGTTCCCGGGACAGCAACACTGAAGCTTTCTTT
CDR3aa: CASSRSRDSNTEAFF
abundance: -
j_gene: TRBJ1-1
v_gene: TRBV2
d_gene: TRBD1

CDR3nt: TGTGCCAGCAGTAGGACAGGGGGCTATGAGCAGTTCTTC
CDR3aa: CASSRTGGYEQFF
abundance: -
j_gene: TRBJ2-1
v_gene: TRBV27
d_gene: TRBD1

CDR3nt: TGTGCCAGTAGTCCCCGGGGGGGGATTAGCGGGGGGACCCAGCATTTT
CDR3aa: CASSPRGGISGGTQHF
abundance: -
j_gene: TRBJ1-5
v_gene: TRBV19
d_gene: -

CDR3nt: TGTGCCCCAGGGTCCTTGCCCAAAGCTTTCTTT
CDR3aa: CAPGSLPKAFF
abundance: few
j_gene: TRBJ1-1
v_gene: TRBV5-4
d_gene: -

CDR3nt: TGTGCCAGCACCCTTGGCTCAGTTAGCACAGATACGCAGTATTTT
CDR3aa: CASTLGSVSTDTQYF
abundance: -
j_gene: TRBJ2-3
v_gene: TRBV6-1
d_gene: -

CDR3nt: TGTGCCAGCAGCTTCTCTAGCGGGGGGCCGGGAGAGACCCAGTACTTC
CDR3aa: CASSFSSGGPGETQYF
abundance: once
j_gene: TRBJ2-5
v_gene: TRBV7-7
d_gene: TRBD2

CDR3nt: TGTGCCAGCAGCTTACTACAGGGGGGTTTCTATGAGCAGTTCTTC
CDR3aa: CASSLLQGGFYEQFF
abundance: -
j_gene: TRBJ2-1
v_gene: TRBV11-2
d_gene: TRBD1

CDR3nt: TGTGCCAGTAGTATACCGGGGGTAATCTCTGGAAACACCATATATTTT
CDR3aa: CASSIPGVISGNTIYF
abundance: -
j_gene: TRBJ1-3
v_gene: TRBV19
d_gene: -

CDR3nt: TGCGCCAGCAGCTTGGAGGGGGCTAACTATGGCTACACCTTC
CDR3aa: CASSLEGANYGYTF
abundance: -
j_gene: TRBJ1-2
v_gene: TRBV5-1
d_gene: -

CDR3nt: TGTGCCAGCAGCTTGAGGCGGATGAACACTGAAGCTTTCTTT
CDR3aa: CASSLRRMNTEAFF
abundance: once
j_gene: TRBJ1-1
v_gene: TRBV5-8
d_gene: -

CDR3nt: TGTGCCAGCAGCCAACGACAGGTCTACGAGCAGTACTTC
CDR3aa: CASSQRQVYEQYF
abundance: -
j_gene: TRBJ2-7
v_gene: TRBV11-3
d_gene: -

CDR3nt: TGTGCCAGCAGTGTAGAGAGGTGGAAAAAACTGTTTTTT
CDR3aa: CASSVERWKKLFF
abundance: -
j_gene: TRBJ1-4
v_gene: TRBV6-1
d_gene: -

CDR3nt: TGTGCCAGCAGCTCTGGCCCCTGGGGAAACACCATATATTTT
CDR3aa: CASSSGPWGNTIYF
abundance: once
j_gene: TRBJ1-3
v_gene: TRBV11-2
d_gene: -

CDR3nt: TGCGCCAGCAGCTTGTTAACGCCCAGGCGAGAGGATACGCAGTATTTT
CDR3aa: CASSLLTPRREDTQYF
abundance: -
j_gene: TRBJ2-3
v_gene: TRBV5-1
d_gene: -

CDR3nt: TGCGCCAGCAGGGGAGGGCCCAATGAAAAACTGTTTTTT
CDR3aa: CASRGGPNEKLFF
abundance: few
j_gene: TRBJ1-4
v_gene: TRBV5-1
d_gene: -

CDR3nt: TGTGCCAGTGGGGCGTTCCAGCCCCAGCATTTT
CDR3aa: CASGAFQPQHF
abundance: -
j_gene: TRBJ1-5
v_gene: TRBV19
d_gene: -

CDR3nt: TGTGCCAGCAGAACCCAGGGCCATATGAACACTGAGGCTTTCTTT
CDR3aa: CASRTQGHMNTEAFF
abundance: -
j_gene: TRBJ1-1
v_gene: TRBV6-5
d_gene: -

CDR3nt: TGTGCCAGTAGTATATCACATGTCCCGGAAAAACTGTTTTTT
CDR3aa: CASSISHVPEKLFF
abundance: -
j_gene: TRBJ1-4
v_gene: TRBV19
d_gene: -

CDR3nt: TGTGCCAGCACGACAGGGACGGTCCGATTCTTT
CDR3aa: CASTTGTVRFF
abundance: few
j_gene: TRBJ1-1
v_gene: TRBV2
d_gene: TRBD1

CDR3nt: TGTGCCAGCATTCAGGGGGCAGGCACTGAAGCTTTCTTT
CDR3aa: CASIQGAGTEAFF
abundance: -
j_gene: TRBJ1-1
v_gene: TRBV2
d_gene: TRBD1

CDR3nt: TGTGCCAGCAGCGGAGGGACTAGCGGGGGTATCGTCTACAATGAGCAGTTCTTC
CDR3aa: CASSGGTSGGIVYNEQFF
abundance: -
j_gene: TRBJ2-1
v_gene: TRBV9
d_gene: TRBD2

CDR3nt: TGTGCCAGCAGCGGACAGGGGGGTGGCGGCTACACCTTC
CDR3aa: CASSGQGGGGYTF
abundance: -
j_gene: TRBJ1-2
v_gene: TRBV7-3
d_gene: TRBD1

CDR3nt: TGTGCCAGCAGTCTAGCGGGGGGGCTTAACTATGGCTACACCTTC
CDR3aa: CASSLAGGLNYGYTF
abundance: -
j_gene: TRBJ1-2
v_gene: TRBV6-1
d_gene: -

CDR3nt: TGTGCCAGCAGGTCTGGACAGGGAGAGGCTGAAGCTTTCTTT
CDR3aa: CASRSGQGEAEAFF
abundance: -
j_gene: TRBJ1-1
v_gene: TRBV7-9
d_gene: TRBD1

CDR3nt: TGTGCCAGCAGCGTAGGTGCGGTGGAAAATTCACCCCTCCACTTT
CDR3aa: CASSVGAVENSPLHF
abundance: -
j_gene: TRBJ1-6
v_gene: TRBV9
d_gene: -

CDR3nt: TGCGCCAGCAGCGACTCGGGTGGCCCCGGAAACACCATATATTTT
CDR3aa: CASSDSGGPGNTIYF
abundance: -
j_gene: TRBJ1-3
v_gene: TRBV5-1
d_gene: -

CDR3nt: TGTGCCAGCAGTGAAAGGGGGTTGGCCCAGTACTTC
CDR3aa: CASSERGLAQYF
abundance: -
j_gene: TRBJ2-5
v_gene: TRBV2
d_gene: -

CDR3nt: TGCGCCAGCAGCTTGTTCGGGGTTCCCACAGATACGCAGTATTTT
CDR3aa: CASSLFGVPTDTQYF
abundance: -
j_gene: TRBJ2-3
v_gene: TRBV5-1
d_gene: -

CDR3nt: TGTGCCAGCAGGTACCAGGGGGCGGGTGAAGCTTTCTTT
CDR3aa: CASRYQGAGEAFF
abundance: -
j_gene: TRBJ1-1
v_gene: TRBV6-5
d_gene: TRBD1

CDR3nt: TGTGCTAGTGGGGAGTTCGAGACCCAGTACTTC
CDR3aa: CASGEFETQYF
abundance: -
j_gene: TRBJ2-5
v_gene: TRBV12-5
d_gene: -

CDR3nt: TGTGCCAGCAGCCCGGTCCGGGACTTCAACTATGGCTACACCTTC
CDR3aa: CASSPVRDFNYGYTF
abundance: -
j_gene: TRBJ1-2
v_gene: TRBV14
d_gene: -

CDR3nt: TGCGCCAGCAGCTTGGTTGTAGCGGATAGCTCCTACGAGCAGTACTTC
CDR3aa: CASSLVVADSSYEQYF
abundance: -
j_gene: TRBJ2-7
v_gene: TRBV5-1
d_gene: -